This TCR beta chain was captured in a study of T-cell memory formation after mild COVID-19. Study-level points and caveats: Cross-reactive memory seemingly joined, as some responding clones were found in pre-infection memory. Clones that contracted clustered mainly in CM and EM if CD4+ and in EMRA if CD8+.

A single record per CDR3 protein comes from TCRdb applying MiXCR to the 5' RACE reads. The data contain almost 250,000 distinct CDR3 sequences, roughly 15% of them seen just once; the ten biggest clones take up about 2%. This CDR3 comprises 12 residues. Per germline, CDR1 SQVTM and CDR2 ANQGSEA. V lost 4 bases and J 5 bases, leaving 8 bases between the germline ends. Turning to this clonotype: The antigen is unknown.

Sequenced input: PBMCs or a T cell subset sorted from them (not recorded which). The genes are TRBV29-1 and TRBJ2-2; D unresolved. The TCR was taken from an adult woman who had mild COVID-19 (a few samples of this study predate the infection). Cell type and time point are not known. CDR3 amino acids: CSVARETGELFF. The CDR3 DNA follows: TGCAGCGTTGCAAGGGAAACCGGGGAGCTGTTTTTT.